This TCR beta chain was captured in a study of STAT3 mutations in large granular lymphocyte leukemia. CDR1 and CDR2 (germline): SGHRS, YFSETQ. There are 16 residues in the CDR3. The V gene lost 4 bases and the J gene lost 4 bases, with 20 bases spanning the gap. Generated by immunoSEQ multiplex PCR, the TCRdb table keeps only in-frame clones and is missing some. The sample holds roughly 38,000 clones, over 75% seen once. As regards this clone: Its antigen remains unknown.

Findings and caveats of the study: In T-cell large granular lymphocyte leukemia, about half of patients showed multiple immunodominant subclonotypes.

The TCR comes from a human donor with T large granular lymphocyte leukemia. Some clones in this sample may be carry-over from other donors' samples. The sample taken for sequencing was PBMCs. The chain has TRBV5-1 and TRBJ1-2; weak D call: TRBD1 (5 bases). CDR3 loop: CASSPIAWGEGYGYTF. CDR3 in DNA: TGCGCCAGCAGCCCCATAGCATGGGGGGAAGGCTATGGCTACACCTTC.